This T cell receptor (beta chain) was identified in a study of blood T cell repertoires in COVID-19. Study-wide background: Donors of Cohort 3 who recovered were those that had two negative PCRs, clearance, or symptom resolution. Samples taken during acute and convalescent COVID-19 were collected in the United States, Italy and Spain. T cells, B-cell-depleted T cells, or PBMCs provided the cDNA or gDNA that served as material.

Participants' own reports of clinical history determined their cohort assignment. In regard to this clone: The same CDR3 also results from other DNA sequences found in this sample.

TCRdb's table, derived via immunoSEQ multiplex PCR, lists solely in-frame clones and lacks some. The sample records some 220,000 clones, 86% being singletons. The trim removed 4 bases at V and 5 bases at J, leaving 3 bases unmatched. CDR3 size: 14 residues. Germline-derived CDR1 and CDR2 are KGHDR and SFDVKD. The V and J genes are TRBV24-1 and TRBJ1-2, with 10 nucleotides matching TRBD1. This TCR was sampled from a woman between 45 and 65 years old in a cohort exposed to, infected with or recovered from COVID-19 (not recorded which). Input material: PBMCs or T cells enriched from blood (not recorded which). This CDR3 is CATSDQGQGYGYTF. CDR3 bases: TGTGCCACCAGTGACCAGGGACAGGGGTATGGCTACACCTTC.